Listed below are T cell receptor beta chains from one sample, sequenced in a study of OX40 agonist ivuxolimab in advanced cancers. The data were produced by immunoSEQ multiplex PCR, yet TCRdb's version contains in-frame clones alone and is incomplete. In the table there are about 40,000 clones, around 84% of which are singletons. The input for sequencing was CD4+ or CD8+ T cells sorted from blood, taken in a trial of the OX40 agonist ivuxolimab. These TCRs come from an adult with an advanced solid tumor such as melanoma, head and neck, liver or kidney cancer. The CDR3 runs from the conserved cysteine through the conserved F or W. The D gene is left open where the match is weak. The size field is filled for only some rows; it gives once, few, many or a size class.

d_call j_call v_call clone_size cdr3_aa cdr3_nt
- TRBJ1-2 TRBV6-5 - CASSYGGAFGYTF TGTGCCAGCAGTTACGGGGGGGCCTTTGGCTACACCTTC
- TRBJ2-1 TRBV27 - CASSLMAGSYNEQFF TGTGCCAGCAGTTTGATGGCAGGTTCCTACAATGAGCAGTTCTTC
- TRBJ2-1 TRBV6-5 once CATLGGAYNEQFF TGTGCCACCCTTGGGGGGGCGTACAATGAGCAGTTCTTC
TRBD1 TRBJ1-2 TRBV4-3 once CASSQEIGTGEGDYGYTF TGCGCCAGCAGCCAAGAGATCGGGACAGGGGAAGGGGACTATGGCTACACCTTC
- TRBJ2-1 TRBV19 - CASSIFSNEQFF TGTGCCAGTAGTATTTTTAGCAATGAGCAGTTCTTC
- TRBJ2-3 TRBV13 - CASTGLAGQADTQYF TGTGCCAGCACCGGGTTAGCGGGACAGGCAGATACGCAGTATTTT
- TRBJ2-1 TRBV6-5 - CASSYSAGDPIIQFF TGTGCCAGCAGTTACTCGGCAGGGGACCCTATTATACAGTTCTTC
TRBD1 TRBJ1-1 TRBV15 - CATSRHRGLEAFF TGTGCCACCAGCAGACACAGGGGGCTGGAAGCTTTCTTT
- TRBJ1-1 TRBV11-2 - CASSLDVGDQGGVTNTEAFF TGTGCCAGCAGCTTAGATGTCGGTGATCAGGGTGGTGTAACGAACACTGAAGCTTTCTTT
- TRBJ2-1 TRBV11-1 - CASSLTPVSYNEQFF TGTGCCAGCAGCCTCACCCCGGTCTCCTACAATGAGCAGTTCTTC
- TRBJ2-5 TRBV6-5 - CASSSGRVIKETQYF TGTGCCAGCAGTTCCGGGCGGGTGATAAAAGAGACCCAGTACTTC
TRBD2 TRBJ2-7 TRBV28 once CASSQVAGTYEQYF TGTGCCAGCAGTCAAGTAGCGGGGACCTACGAGCAGTACTTC
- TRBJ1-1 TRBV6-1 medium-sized CASSEGDTDEAFF TGTGCCAGCAGTGAGGGGGACACAGATGAAGCTTTCTTT
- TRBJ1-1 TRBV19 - CASSIGSSATEAFF TGTGCCAGTAGTATAGGAAGTAGCGCCACTGAAGCTTTCTTT
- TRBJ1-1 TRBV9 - CASSPDSNTEAFF TGTGCCAGCAGCCCCGACAGTAACACTGAAGCTTTCTTT
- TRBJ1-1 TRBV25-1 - CASSDLGLTEAFF TGTGCCAGCAGTGACTTAGGGCTCACTGAAGCTTTCTTT
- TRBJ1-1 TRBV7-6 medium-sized CASSLSQGITEAFF TGTGCCAGCAGCTTATCGCAGGGGATCACTGAAGCTTTCTTT
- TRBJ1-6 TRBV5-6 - CASSFPGDSPLHF TGTGCCAGCAGCTTCCCGGGGGACTCACCCCTCCACTTT
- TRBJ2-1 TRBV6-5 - CASSKRGYNEQFF TGTGCCAGCAGTAAAAGGGGCTACAATGAGCAGTTCTTC
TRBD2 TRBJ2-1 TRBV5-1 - CASRTSGRGREQFF TGCGCCAGCAGGACTAGCGGGAGAGGCCGTGAGCAGTTCTTC
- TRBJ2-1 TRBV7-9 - CASSSRRTDGREPYNEQFF TGTGCCAGCAGCTCCCGTCGGACCGACGGACGTGAACCCTACAATGAGCAGTTCTTC
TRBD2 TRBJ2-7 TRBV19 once CASSMLGGRSYEQYF TGTGCCAGTAGTATGTTGGGGGGGAGGTCCTACGAGCAGTACTTC
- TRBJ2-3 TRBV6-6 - CASSPYNLKLSDTQYF TGTGCCAGCAGCCCTTACAACCTCAAGCTTTCAGATACGCAGTATTTT
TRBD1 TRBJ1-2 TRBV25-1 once CASSWTGREDGYTF TGTGCCAGCAGTTGGACAGGGAGAGAGGATGGCTACACCTTC
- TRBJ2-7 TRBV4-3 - CASSQGRGLPYEQYF TGCGCCAGCAGCCAAGGAAGGGGACTTCCCTACGAGCAGTACTTC
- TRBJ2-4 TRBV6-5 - CASVWGRQYF TGTGCCAGTGTTTGGGGAAGGCAGTACTTC
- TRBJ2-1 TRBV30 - CAWSVLGNEQFF TGTGCCTGGAGTGTACTCGGCAATGAGCAGTTCTTC
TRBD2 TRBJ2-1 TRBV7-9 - CASSLFRGRSNEQFF TGTGCCAGCAGCTTGTTTCGCGGGAGGTCAAATGAGCAGTTCTTC
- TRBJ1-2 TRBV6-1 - CASTLPSGRIGYTF TGTGCCAGCACTCTACCCTCGGGTCGGATTGGCTACACCTTC
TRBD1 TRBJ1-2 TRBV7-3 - CASSLGQGIYGYTF TGTGCCAGCAGCTTGGGACAGGGAATCTATGGCTACACCTTC
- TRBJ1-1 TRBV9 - CASSVVPENTEAFF TGTGCCAGCAGCGTAGTTCCCGAGAACACTGAAGCTTTCTTT
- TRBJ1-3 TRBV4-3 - CASSQGDVSGNTIYF TGCGCCAGCAGCCAAGGGGACGTCTCTGGAAACACCATATATTTT
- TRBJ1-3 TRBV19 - CASRLGPAPGNTIYF TGTGCCAGTAGGTTGGGGCCAGCTCCTGGAAACACCATATATTTT
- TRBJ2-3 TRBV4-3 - CASSQALTSRDTQYF TGCGCCAGCAGCCAAGCCTTGACTAGTCGGGACACGCAGTATTTT
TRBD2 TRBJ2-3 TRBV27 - CASSSGLAGTDTQYF TGTGCCAGCAGTTCGGGACTAGCGGGCACAGATACGCAGTATTTT
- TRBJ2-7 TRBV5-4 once CASSFWGGNNEQYF TGTGCCAGCAGCTTTTGGGGCGGTAATAACGAGCAGTACTTC
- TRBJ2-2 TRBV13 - CASSIGPGLNTGELFF TGTGCCAGCAGCATAGGACCGGGGCTAAACACCGGGGAGCTGTTTTTT
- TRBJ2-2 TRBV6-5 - CASSYSRNSGELFF TGTGCCAGCAGTTACTCTAGAAATTCCGGGGAGCTGTTTTTT
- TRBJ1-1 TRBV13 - CASSLGDTEAFF TGTGCCAGCAGCTTGGGTGACACTGAAGCTTTCTTT
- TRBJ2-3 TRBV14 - CASSQEAYNTDTQYF TGTGCCAGCAGCCAAGAGGCCTATAACACAGATACGCAGTATTTT
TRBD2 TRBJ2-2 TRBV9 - CASSLEPGLAGGKTGELFF TGTGCCAGCAGCCTCGAACCCGGGCTAGCGGGAGGGAAAACCGGGGAGCTGTTTTTT
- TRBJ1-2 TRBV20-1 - CSAPYGYTF TGCAGTGCGCCCTATGGCTACACCTTC
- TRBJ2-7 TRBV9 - CASSSGVSSYEQYF TGTGCCAGCAGCTCTGGGGTCAGCTCCTACGAGCAGTACTTC
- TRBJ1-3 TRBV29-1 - CSVEDRRAPGNTIYF TGCAGCGTTGAAGATCGCAGGGCTCCTGGAAACACCATATATTTT
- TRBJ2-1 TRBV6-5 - CASSYSTGGRDEQFF TGTGCCAGCAGTTACTCGACTGGGGGGCGGGATGAGCAGTTCTTC
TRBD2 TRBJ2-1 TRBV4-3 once CASSQGRGNSYNEQFF TGCGCCAGCAGCCAAGGGCGGGGGAATTCCTACAATGAGCAGTTCTTC
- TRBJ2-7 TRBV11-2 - CASSLWAGSDEQYF TGTGCCAGCAGCTTGTGGGCAGGGTCTGACGAGCAGTACTTC
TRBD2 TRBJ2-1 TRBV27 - CASSLAGAFYNEQFF TGTGCCAGCAGCTTAGCGGGGGCCTTCTACAATGAGCAGTTCTTC
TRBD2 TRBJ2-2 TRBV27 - CASSSYSGRATGELFF TGTGCCAGCAGTTCCTATAGCGGGAGGGCCACCGGGGAGCTGTTTTTT
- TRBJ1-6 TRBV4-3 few CASSQGVNDNSPLHF TGCGCCAGCAGCCAAGGGGTGAACGATAATTCACCCCTCCACTTT
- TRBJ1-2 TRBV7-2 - CASSLRFWAVTHYGYTF TGTGCCAGCAGCTTAAGATTCTGGGCCGTTACTCACTATGGCTACACCTTC
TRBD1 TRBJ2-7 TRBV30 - CAWLRDSYEQYF TGTGCCTGGCTACGGGACAGCTACGAGCAGTACTTC
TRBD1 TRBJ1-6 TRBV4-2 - CASSQGTGTIRPLHF TGTGCCAGCAGCCAGGGGACAGGGACAATTCGACCCCTCCACTTT
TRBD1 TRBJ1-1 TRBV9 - CASSVEGLAGGMNTEAFF TGTGCCAGCAGCGTAGAGGGTTTGGCAGGGGGTATGAACACTGAAGCTTTCTTT
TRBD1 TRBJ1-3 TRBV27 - CASSPTGAPSNTIYF TGTGCCAGCAGTCCAACAGGGGCGCCCTCAAACACCATATATTTT